The subject of this entry is one T cell receptor beta chain. Treatment of patients with chemo-refractory metastatic non-small-cell lung cancer consisted of focal radiation plus CTLA-4 blockade with ipilimumab. The sample originates from a study of radiotherapy plus CTLA-4 blockade in lung cancer. Trimming stripped 2 bases from V and 6 bases from J, with 8 bases between. CDR1 is SGHRS and CDR2 is YFSETQ in the germline V gene. This CDR3 has 13 amino acids. Assay used: immunoSEQ multiplex PCR; TCRdb lists only in-frame clones, some missing. This table has some 49,000 clones, 85% appearing once. The clonotype was recovered from a human donor with non-small cell lung cancer whose response to radiotherapy plus ipilimumab could not be evaluated. The starting material was peripheral blood, obtained from a patient treated with radiotherapy plus ipilimumab. V and J are TRBV5-1 and TRBJ2-2, with D perhaps matching TRBD1 (6 bases). The CDR3 DNA sequence: TGCGCCAGCAGCTTAGGGGGTTCCGGGGAGCTGTTTTTT. It translates to CASSLGGSGELFF.